Included here is one T cell receptor (beta chain) sequence, with context. What it recognizes is unknown. The data were obtained in a study of CD8 T cells in Susac syndrome. Study-wide results and caveats: It was acknowledged in the study that its TCR sequencing and HLA analysis involved a relatively small number of individuals.

CD8+ and CD4+ blood T cells underwent TCR beta sequencing. TEMRA cells were FACS-enriched, unlike CD8+ and CD4+ T cells, which were negatively isolated. Reverse transcription of roughly 0.5 to 1 ug RNA was performed with random hexamers. An immunoSEQ multiplex PCR amplified TCR beta CDR3 over 54 Vbeta and 13 Jbeta. TCRdb used MiXCR to reprocess the immunoSEQ multiplex PCR reads, holding one entry per CDR3 protein. The sample yields about 300,000 distinct CDR3 sequences, approximately 85% seen once. This CDR3 is built from 15 residues. Germline assignment: CDR1 MNHEY and CDR2 SMNVEV (reference sequence). The V and J ends lost 5 bases and 5 bases respectively, with 16 bases between them.

This TCR came from a human donor with multiple sclerosis. Sequenced input: CD8+ T cells from PBMCs. The genes are TRBV27 and TRBJ2-1; tentatively, D is TRBD1 or TRBD2 (5 bases each). CDR3 nucleotide sequence: TGTGCCAGCAGTAGCTTCCGGGACCGTCACAATGAGCAGTTCTTC. Protein product: CASSSFRDRHNEQFF.